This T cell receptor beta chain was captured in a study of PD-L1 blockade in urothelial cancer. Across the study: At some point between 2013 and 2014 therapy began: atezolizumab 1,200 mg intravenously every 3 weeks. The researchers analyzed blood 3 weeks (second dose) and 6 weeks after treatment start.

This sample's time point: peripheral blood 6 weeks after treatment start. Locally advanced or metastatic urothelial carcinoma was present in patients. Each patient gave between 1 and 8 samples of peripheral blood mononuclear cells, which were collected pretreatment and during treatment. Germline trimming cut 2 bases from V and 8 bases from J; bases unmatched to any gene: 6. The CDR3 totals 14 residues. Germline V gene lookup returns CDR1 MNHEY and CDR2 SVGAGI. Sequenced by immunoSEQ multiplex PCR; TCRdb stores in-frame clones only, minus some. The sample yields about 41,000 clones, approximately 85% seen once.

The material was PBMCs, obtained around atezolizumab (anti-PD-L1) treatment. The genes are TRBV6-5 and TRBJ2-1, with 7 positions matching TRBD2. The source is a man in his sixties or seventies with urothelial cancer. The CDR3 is CASSYTSVNDEQFF. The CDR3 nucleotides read TGTGCCAGCAGTTACACTAGCGTGAACGATGAGCAGTTCTTC.